The source of this T cell receptor beta chain is a study of OX40 agonist ivuxolimab in advanced cancers. The study, taken as a whole, reports: Expanded clones belonging to CD8+ T cells outnumbered, on average, those of CD4+.

About this clone: The antigen remains undetermined.

V was pared by 0 bases and J by 3 bases, with 6 bases between. The length of the CDR3 is 13 residues. Germline CDR1 and CDR2: SGDLS and YYNGEE. Measured with immunoSEQ multiplex PCR; TCRdb has only the in-frame clones, and not every one. The sample has some 63,000 clones; 85% to 90% are singletons. This receptor was taken from an adult with an advanced solid tumor such as melanoma, head and neck, liver or kidney cancer. Source: CD4+ or CD8+ T cells sorted from blood, taken in a trial of the OX40 agonist ivuxolimab. V and J are TRBV9 and TRBJ1-2; D uncertain. CDR3 in amino acids: CASSVGLDYGYTF. CDR3 DNA sequence: TGTGCCAGCAGCGTAGGGTTAGACTATGGCTACACCTTC.